The rows below give T cell receptor beta chains drawn from one sample of a study of cytomegalovirus exposure and HLA in healthy donors. Sequencing was performed with immunoSEQ multiplex PCR; in TCRdb, only in-frame clones are kept and a portion is missing. This table holds fewer than 120,000 clones, less than 85% found once. The source material was PBMCs. These receptors all come from a man aged 25-40 years in good health and CMV-seropositive. Both conserved end residues are part of each CDR3. The D gene is left open where the match is weak. Rows give clone size only sometimes, using once, few, many, or a class for an expanded clone.

cdr3_nt cdr3_aa d_call clone_size j_call v_call
TGCGCCAGCAGCCCGGGATTTGGGATAAGCGACCAGCATTTT CASSPGFGISDQHF . . TRBJ1-5 TRBV4-1
TGTGCCAGCAGCGTAGGTGGTGGGAGAGGCGGGGAGCTGTTTTTT CASSVGGGRGGELFF . . TRBJ2-2 TRBV9
TGTGCCAGCAGTGAAAGAGTAGCCCCCTACGAGCAGTACTTC CASSERVAPYEQYF . . TRBJ2-7 TRBV2
TGTGCCAGCAGTTTAGGTTTGAGCCATGGCTACACCTTC CASSLGLSHGYTF . . TRBJ1-2 TRBV27
TGTGCCAGCAGCTTGGAATTAGTCATAAACGATGAGCAGTTCTTC CASSLELVINDEQFF . . TRBJ2-1 TRBV5-4
TGTGCCAGCAGCTTAGCCCCGACTGCTAACTATGGCTACACCTTC CASSLAPTANYGYTF . . TRBJ1-2 TRBV11-2
TGTGCCAGTAATAAGCGGGGGCCTAGCACAGATACGCAGTATTTT CASNKRGPSTDTQYF TRBD2 . TRBJ2-3 TRBV19
TGTGCCAGCAGTACCCGGCGAGGGGGCTATGGCTACACCTTC CASSTRRGGYGYTF . . TRBJ1-2 TRBV27
TGTGCCAGCAGCCCCGGTGGGCGGGAAGGCATTCAGTACTTC CASSPGGREGIQYF . . TRBJ2-4 TRBV7-6
TGCGCCAGCAGCCAAGATAACAGGGTATCTCACAATGAGCAGTTCTTC CASSQDNRVSHNEQFF . few TRBJ2-1 TRBV4-3
TGCAGCGTCGGCGACAGGCAAAGCACAGATACGCAGTATTTT CSVGDRQSTDTQYF . . TRBJ2-3 TRBV29-1
TGTGCCAGCAGCTGGGACAGGTCTAATGAAAAACTGTTTTTT CASSWDRSNEKLFF TRBD1 . TRBJ1-4 TRBV6-5
TGTGCCAGCAGCCAGGGACAGTCGGAGATCAATGAAAAACTGTTTTTT CASSQGQSEINEKLFF TRBD1 once TRBJ1-4 TRBV7-9
TGTGCCAGCAGTGAAAGGGGCGAGAGCGGGGGGCTGGGGGCCCAGTACTTC CASSERGESGGLGAQYF TRBD2 . TRBJ2-5 TRBV2
TGCGCCAGCAGCTTGAACAGGGATCTCCCCTACGAGCAGTACTTC CASSLNRDLPYEQYF . . TRBJ2-7 TRBV5-1
TGTGCCAGCAGCCCAGGAGGAGGAGATACGCAGTATTTT CASSPGGGDTQYF . . TRBJ2-3 TRBV7-2
TGCGCCAGCAGCCAAGATCTCAGCGGGGGGGAAGAGACCCAGTACTTC CASSQDLSGGEETQYF TRBD2 few TRBJ2-5 TRBV4-3
TGTGCCAGCAATCACTGGACAGAAGCTAACTATGGCTACACCTTC CASNHWTEANYGYTF . . TRBJ1-2 TRBV28
TGCGCCAGCAGGGACTCCTCCTACGAGCAGTACTTC CASRDSSYEQYF . few TRBJ2-7 TRBV5-1
TGTGCCAGCAGCTCAGATCCACCGCCCTTAGGAGCCACAGATACGCAGTATTTT CASSSDPPPLGATDTQYF . . TRBJ2-3 TRBV7-6
TGTGCCAGCAGTTACTCAGCGGGGGCTAGGGAGACCCAGTACTTC CASSYSAGARETQYF TRBD2 . TRBJ2-5 TRBV6-5
TGTGCCAGCAGTTACAGGGCTAGCGGGACCTACGAGCAGTACTTC CASSYRASGTYEQYF TRBD2 . TRBJ2-7 TRBV6-6
TGTGCCAGCAGCTTGGGGAGGACTACAAGGGTCAGCTCCTACAATGAGCAGTTCTTC CASSLGRTTRVSSYNEQFF . . TRBJ2-1 TRBV5-5
TGTGCCAGCAGCTCGGGACACAGATCCTACGAGCAGTACTTC CASSSGHRSYEQYF . . TRBJ2-7 TRBV5-5
TGCGCCAGCAGCTTTGCCGGGACAGGGGGCGAAAAACTGTTTTTT CASSFAGTGGEKLFF TRBD1 . TRBJ1-4 TRBV5-1
TGTGCCAGCAGCTTCCTGGGGGGACTGAATTGGGATGAGCAGTTCTTC CASSFLGGLNWDEQFF . . TRBJ2-1 TRBV5-4
TGTGCCAGCAGTACCACAGAGGGCTACGAGCAGTACTTC CASSTTEGYEQYF . . TRBJ2-7 TRBV7-9
TGTGCCAGCAGTGACCGGGACAGGGACACCGGGGAGCTGTTTTTT CASSDRDRDTGELFF TRBD1 . TRBJ2-2 TRBV25-1
TGTGCCATCAGTGAGTCGAAGACAGGGGGTATCGGTGGCTACACCTTC CAISESKTGGIGGYTF TRBD1 . TRBJ1-2 TRBV10-3
TGTGCCAGCAGCCCACAGGGGGAAGCTAACTATGGCTACACCTTC CASSPQGEANYGYTF TRBD1 . TRBJ1-2 TRBV5-4
TGTGCCAGCAGCTTGCGAGGGTGGGCCACTGAAGCTTTCTTT CASSLRGWATEAFF . . TRBJ1-1 TRBV5-8
TGTGCCAGCAGTTTATACAGGGTTAACACTGAGGCTTTCTTT CASSLYRVNTEAFF . . TRBJ1-1 TRBV6-5
TGTGCCAGCAGTGAAGCAAGTAGCGGGGGGGCAGATACGCAGTATTTT CASSEASSGGADTQYF TRBD2 . TRBJ2-3 TRBV6-1
TGTGCCAGCAGCCCCCAGGCCAGGCCGATCTACACCTTC CASSPQARPIYTF . . TRBJ1-2 TRBV9
TGTGCCAGCCGGGTCGGTGAGACCCAGTACTTC CASRVGETQYF . . TRBJ2-5 TRBV2
TGCGCCAGCAGTGAGTCGACGGGGGTTCCCTATAATTCACCCCTCCACTTT CASSESTGVPYNSPLHF . . TRBJ1-6 TRBV10-2
TGTGCCAGCAGTCCTAGACAGGACCAAGAGACCCAGTACTTC CASSPRQDQETQYF . . TRBJ2-5 TRBV27
TGTGCCAGCAGCTCGACCGGGACAGGGGTGGGCTACGAGCAGTACTTC CASSSTGTGVGYEQYF TRBD1 . TRBJ2-7 TRBV5-6
TGTGCCAGCAGCTTGGGGATAGGGCTCAGGGGGGAGACCCAGTACTTC CASSLGIGLRGETQYF TRBD1 few TRBJ2-5 TRBV5-4
TGTGCCAGCAGTGAAGGAGACAGCTTCACACACAATGAGCAGTTCTTC CASSEGDSFTHNEQFF . few TRBJ2-1 TRBV25-1
TGTGCCAGCAGCCAAGATGAGATCTCTACAGGGGGCGTTCTTGGCTACACCTTC CASSQDEISTGGVLGYTF TRBD1 . TRBJ1-2 TRBV4-2
TGCGCCAGCAGCCAAGAGGCGGGGGCTCTGTACCAAGAGACCCAGTACTTC CASSQEAGALYQETQYF . . TRBJ2-5 TRBV4-3
TGTGCCAGCAGCTTCGAGAGCTCTGGAAACACCATATATTTT CASSFESSGNTIYF . . TRBJ1-3 TRBV7-6
TGCAGCGTTGAAGCGGGGGGGAGCACAGATACGCAGTATTTT CSVEAGGSTDTQYF TRBD2 . TRBJ2-3 TRBV29-1
TGTGCCAGCAGTTTACACGAGGACTACGAGCAGTACTTC CASSLHEDYEQYF . . TRBJ2-7 TRBV27